This TCR beta chain derives from a study of CDR3 diversity in severe acne. Trimming removed 2 bases from V and 6 bases from J, with 16 bases in between. The CDR3 loop spans 15 amino acids. The germline V gene encodes CDR1 LGHNA and CDR2 YNFKEQ. TCRdb called the PCR reads again in MiXCR, with one record for every CDR3 protein. The table lists more than 80,000 distinct CDR3 sequences, about 49% of them singletons, with around a tenth in the top ten. Specimen: blood. J is TRBJ1-2 and V is TRBV4-2, with D perhaps matching TRBD1 (5 bases). The source is a male donor with severe acne vulgaris. The CDR3 coding sequence is TGTGCCAGCAGCCAACCTTCTGGGGGGGACGATGGCTACACCTTC. Translated: CASSQPSGGDDGYTF.